This paragraph covers one T cell receptor (beta chain) sequence. The source of the sample is a study of T cells in Graves' hyperthyroidism and ophthalmopathy. Study-level background: Peripheral blood specimens were obtained at initial diagnosis, prior to any treatment.

The source material, RNA transcripts, was used to amplify TCR beta CDR3 regions. When the TCR CDR3 underwent first-round RT-PCR, the HTBI primer set was used. TCRdb fed the multiplex PCR reads into MiXCR, producing one record per CDR3 protein. The sample includes under 400,000 distinct CDR3 sequences, approximately 25% of them seen just once. Over 18 months, lack of ophthalmopathy progression marked Graves' hyperthyroidism as stable. Trimming shortened V by 0 bases and J by 8 bases, and 14 bases separated the two germline ends. CDR1 and CDR2 from the germline V gene are DFQATT and SNEGSKA (reference sequence). The CDR3 is 15 amino acids.

The chain is built from TRBV20-1 and TRBJ1-6; the D is unclear. The source of this sequence is a man in his fifties or sixties with Graves' hyperthyroidism. Sequencing was performed on blood. The CDR3 DNA reads as TGCAGTGCTAGAGAAATAGCCAGTTCCTATTCACCCCTCCACTTT. Protein product: CSAREIASSYSPLHF.